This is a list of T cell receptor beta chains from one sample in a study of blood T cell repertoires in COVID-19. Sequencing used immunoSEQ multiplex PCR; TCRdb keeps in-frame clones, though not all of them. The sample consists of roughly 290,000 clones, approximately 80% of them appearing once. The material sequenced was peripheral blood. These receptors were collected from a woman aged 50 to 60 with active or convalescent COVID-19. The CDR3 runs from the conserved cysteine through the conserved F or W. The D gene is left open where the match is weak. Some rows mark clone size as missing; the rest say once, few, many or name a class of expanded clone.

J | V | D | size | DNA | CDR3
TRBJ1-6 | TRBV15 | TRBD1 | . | TGTGCCACCAGCAGAGGTCCAGGGGGCGTAAAAAATTCACCCCTCCACTTT | CATSRGPGGVKNSPLHF
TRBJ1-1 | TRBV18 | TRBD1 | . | TGTGCCAGCTCACCCGGACAGGGTAGTACTGAAGCTTTCTTT | CASSPGQGSTEAFF
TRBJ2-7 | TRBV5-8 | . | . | TGTGCCAGCAGCTCTACCTACGAGCAGTACTTC | CASSSTYEQYF
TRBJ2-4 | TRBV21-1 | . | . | TGTGCCAGCAGCAAACGATGCCGGGTTATAGCCAAAAACATTCAGTACTTC | CASSKRCRVIAKNIQYF
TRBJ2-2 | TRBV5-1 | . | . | TGCGCCAGCAGCGGCCCGTCCGGGGAGCTGTTTTTT | CASSGPSGELFF
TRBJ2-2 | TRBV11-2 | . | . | TGTGCCAGCAGCTTAGAAAGCGTAACCGGGGAGCTGTTTTTT | CASSLESVTGELFF
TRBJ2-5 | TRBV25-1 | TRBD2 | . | TGTGTCACAGCATCAGGACTAGCGGGTGAAGAGACCCAGTACTTC | CVTASGLAGEETQYF
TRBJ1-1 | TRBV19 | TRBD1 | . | TGTGCCAGTAGTATCAAGGGGGCTGGCACTGAAGCTTTCTTT | CASSIKGAGTEAFF
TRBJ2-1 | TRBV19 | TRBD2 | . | TGTGCCAGTAGTACAAGACTAGCGGGAGTGGTTTGCAATGAGCAGTTCTTC | CASSTRLAGVVCNEQFF
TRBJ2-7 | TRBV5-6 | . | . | TGTGCCAGCAGCCCACCTCTTAGCTCCTACGAGCAGTACTTC | CASSPPLSSYEQYF
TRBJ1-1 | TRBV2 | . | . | TGTGCCAGCAGTGAAGTTGGGGAGGGCACTGAAGCTTTCTTT | CASSEVGEGTEAFF
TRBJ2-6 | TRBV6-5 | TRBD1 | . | TGTGCCAGCAGTTACGGACAGGGGGCTGGGGCCAACGTCCTGACTTTC | CASSYGQGAGANVLTF
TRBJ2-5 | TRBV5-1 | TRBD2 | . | TGCGCCAGCAGGGAGGTAGCGGGAGTTTGGGAGACCCAGTACTTC | CASREVAGVWETQYF
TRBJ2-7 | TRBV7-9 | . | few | TGTGCCAGCAGCCCAGGGGCTCCCTCCTACGAGCAGTACTTC | CASSPGAPSYEQYF
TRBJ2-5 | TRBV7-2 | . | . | TGTGCCAGCAGCTTAGAACCGGGAAGTCTGGAGACCCAGTACTTC | CASSLEPGSLETQYF
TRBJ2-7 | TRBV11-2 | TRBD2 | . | TGTGCCAGCAGCTTAGAAGCTAGCGGGACCCCCTTTTACGAGCAGTACTTC | CASSLEASGTPFYEQYF